This is a list of T cell receptor beta chains from one sample in a study of CD8+CD57+ T cells in acquired aplastic anemia. TCRdb recomputed calls from the reads with MiXCR, one row per CDR3 protein. The sample contains some 200,000 distinct CDR3 sequences, roughly 50% of which appear only once. The sample was sorted CD4+, CD8+, or CD8+CD57+ T cells (not recorded which) from PBMCs. The receptors stem from a human donor with aplastic anemia. Each CDR3 is given with its conserved first and last residue. Fields, in order: V gene, CDR3 protein.

TRBV7-9,CASSPLGPNTEAFF
TRBV20-1,CSARTDSGQPQHF
TRBV6-4,CASSGEITDTQYF
TRBV10-3,CAISYLEGTSAYNEQFF
TRBV20-1,CSARAGNTEAFF
TRBV20-1,CSARKQGAYSNQPQHF
TRBV7-4,CASSRTDYEQYF
TRBV5-5,CASSLATDGEAFF
TRBV2,CAGKRTYLNYEQYF
TRBV19,CASSISAGLDEKLFF
TRBV15,CATSRGRAPNTEAFF
TRBV24-1,CAPSDRQGLGETQYF
TRBV29-1,CSVFQGGTSNYGYTF
TRBV6-1,CATAYIGELFF
TRBV19,CASSMGTGGANVLTF
TRBV10-3,CAINPTGSSYNEQFF
TRBV24-1,CAISALAGPSTDTQYF
TRBV11-3,CASSLETPVVHF
TRBV5-1,CASSLRGSALNTDAFF
TRBV10-3,CAISDTGAKNTEAFF
TRBV9,CASSGGAAGNTIYF
TRBV25-1,CASSEFGRGRHGYTF
TRBV24-1,CATSAAGTDTQYF
TRBV19,CASSKSGTGPGNTIYF